Below, 10 T cell receptor beta chains from the same sample are listed, as sequenced in a study of response to subunit inactivated influenza vaccine. MiXCR was run by TCRdb on the RT-PCR reads, yielding one entry per CDR3 protein. The sample gives hundreds of thousands of distinct CDR3 sequences, more than 11% of which show up once; less than 7% is in the top ten. The source was PBMCs from blood, collected around 15 days before vaccination. These TCRs come from a man in his forties or fifties who received an inactivated influenza vaccine.

This clonotype occurred a few times. The chain couples TRBV15 to TRBJ2-3, with D tentatively TRBD1 (5 bases). The V and J ends lost 3 bases and 5 bases respectively, with 12 bases between them. The CDR3 consists of 14 residues. In germline, CDR1 is LNHNV, CDR2 YYDKDF (reference sequence). CDR3 DNA sequence: TGTGCCACCAGCAGGGCCTGGCAGGGAGATACGCAGTATTTT. Its translation: CATSRAWQGDTQYF.

The rearrangement joins TRBV29-1 to TRBJ2-3, with D uncertain. Germline V gene data show CDR1 as SQVTM and CDR2 as ANQGSEA. V lost 4 bases and J 4 bases, leaving 9 bases between the germline ends. This CDR3 is built from 12 residues. CDR3 nucleotides: TGCAGCGTTGTTCGGACGGCAGATACGCAGTATTTT. Translated, it gives CSVVRTADTQYF.

In its sample, this clonotype was seen a few times. J is TRBJ2-2 and V is TRBV5-6; D is undetermined. Deletions cut 0 bases from V and 2 bases from J, with 11 bases between. The CDR3 loop spans 16 amino acids. CDR1 and CDR2 (germline): SGHDT, YYEEEE. CDR3 residues: CASSLVHTSNTGELFF. CDR3 nucleotide sequence: TGTGCCAGCAGCTTGGTCCATACCTCCAACACCGGGGAGCTGTTTTTT.

This clonotype was counted between two and nine times. This chain uses TRBV20-1 with TRBJ2-2, with TRBD1 matching 10 bases. The CDR3 length is 15 residues. Germline V gene sequence: CDR1 DFQATT, CDR2 SNEGSKA (reference sequence). The V segment lost 6 bases and the J segment 3 bases; nucleotides outside the gene matches: 7. CDR3 residues: CSANPGTGDTGELFF. CDR3 coding DNA: TGCAGTGCCAATCCCGGGACAGGGGACACCGGGGAGCTGTTTTTT.

This clonotype came up a few times. V and J are TRBV4-3 and TRBJ2-1, with a weak D call TRBD1 (6 bases). Germline CDR1 LGHNA, CDR2 YSLEER. Trimming pared 0 bases from V and 10 bases from J, leaving 13 bases between. This CDR3 comprises 14 residues. The CDR3 sequence: CASSQEARGHEQFF. The DNA of the CDR3 is TGCGCCAGCAGCCAAGAAGCCAGGGGTCACGAGCAGTTCTTC.

This clonotype has more than one count but fewer than ten. The chain has TRBV20-1 and TRBJ1-4; maybe TRBD1 (5 bases). Germline-derived CDR1 and CDR2 are DFQATT and SNEGSKA (reference sequence). The V gene lost 2 bases and the J gene lost 5 bases, with 9 bases spanning the gap. The CDR3 is 13 amino acids. The DNA of the CDR3 is TGCAGTGCTAGACGGGGGTGGAATGAAAAACTGTTTTTT. Translation gives CSARRGWNEKLFF.

This clonotype was counted at least ten times. V is TRBV15 and J is TRBJ1-6; no reliable D call. The CDR3 is made up of 13 amino acids. V was clipped by 1 base and J by 10 bases, with 8 bases between them. Germline assignment: CDR1 LNHNV and CDR2 YYDKDF (reference sequence). The CDR3, as DNA: TGTGCCACCAGCAGAGCCGTAGGGTCACCCCTCCACTTT. It yields the protein CATSRAVGSPLHF. The entire variable domain, with the rest obtained from reference TRBV15 and TRBJ1-6, is as follows: DAMVIQNPRYQVTQFGKPVTLSCSQTLNHNVMYWYQQKSSQAPKLLFHYYDKDFNNEADTPDNFQSRRPNTSFCFLDIRSPGLGDTAMYLCATSRAVGSPLHFGNGTRLTVT.

This clonotype was observed many times. V usage is TRBV5-5 and J usage is TRBJ1-2; D is possibly TRBD1 (6 bases). This CDR3 has 16 amino acids. Trimming left V 1 base short and J 4 bases short, with 17 bases between. Germline V gene data show CDR1 as SGHKS and CDR2 as YYEKEE (reference sequence). The CDR3 DNA follows: TGTGCCAGCAGCTTGCGTTCCGGACAGAAGTCCTATGGCTACACCTTC. Its protein product is CASSLRSGQKSYGYTF.

This chain joins TRBV15 and TRBJ2-1, with 7 bases identical to TRBD2. V shed 0 bases and J 5 bases; nucleotides not matched to a gene: 7. This CDR3 region has 16 residues. The V gene's germline CDR1 is LNHNV and CDR2 YYDKDF (reference sequence). The CDR3 sequence is CATSRDRAAGDNEQFF. CDR3 coding DNA: TGTGCCACCAGCAGAGATCGTGCGGCGGGGGACAATGAGCAGTTCTTC.

This rearrangement joins TRBV28 to TRBJ2-7; possible D gene TRBD2, 6 bases. Trimming left V 5 bases short and J 5 bases short, with 10 bases between. Germline assignment: CDR1 MDHEN and CDR2 SYDVKM. The CDR3 is 12 amino acids. The CDR3 sequence: CASSGGINEQYF. The CDR3 nucleotides read TGTGCCAGCAGTGGGGGGATCAACGAGCAGTACTTC.